These 8 T cell receptor beta chains share one sample of origin, sequenced in a study of cytomegalovirus exposure and HLA in healthy donors. The PCR had 60 Vbeta and 13 Jbeta primers. The assay was immunoSEQ multiplex PCR, and TCRdb's table has in-frame clones only and misses some. The sample has tens of thousands of clones, approximately 75% seen once; the top ten hold nearly 4%. The sequenced sample was PBMCs. The source of these receptors is a man aged 40-49 years in good health and CMV-seronegative.

The rearrangement joins TRBV11-2 to TRBJ1-2, with D perhaps TRBD1 (5 bases). The germline gives CDR1 SGHAT, CDR2 FQNNGV. This CDR3 is 15 amino acids long. The germline V and J ends were trimmed by 1 base and 3 bases, with 12 bases remaining between them. The CDR3 DNA reads TGTGCCAGCAGCTTAGCTCAGGGTATTGACTATGGCTACACCTTC. This translates into CASSLAQGIDYGYTF.

The J gene is TRBJ2-5, the V gene TRBV7-2, with 8 bases aligning to TRBD2. V was pared by 1 base and J by 3 bases, with 4 bases of the junction left unmatched. The CDR3 covers 15 residues. Germline V gives CDR1 SGHTA, CDR2 FQGNSA. DNA of the CDR3: TGTGCCAGCAGCTTAGTAACAGCGGGGGAAGAGACCCAGTACTTC. Amino acid sequence: CASSLVTAGEETQYF.

The chain employs TRBV10-3 and TRBJ2-3; D gene unclear. The CDR3 has 19 amino acids. Deletions cut 0 bases from V and 4 bases from J, with 23 bases between. Germline V lookup: CDR1 ENHRY, CDR2 SYGVKD. The CDR3 protein is CAISESEIQTLWKADTQYF. In nucleotides, the CDR3 is TGTGCCATCAGTGAGTCAGAAATACAGACCCTCTGGAAGGCAGATACGCAGTATTTT.

The chain has TRBV7-9 and TRBJ1-4; 7 positions match TRBD1. The germline gives CDR1 SEHNR, CDR2 FQNEAQ (reference sequence). There are 16 residues in the CDR3. V shed 0 bases, J shed 11 bases, and the junction held 12 bases outside the gene matches. DNA of the CDR3: TGTGCCAGCAGCTTAGCTGATAGGGGGCAAGAAGGGAAACTGTTTTTT. This encodes CASSLADRGQEGKLFF.

The CDR3 bases are TGTGCCAGCAGTATGAAATGGGACAGCAAAGGGGAGCTGTTTTTT. It codes for CASSMKWDSKGELFF. The chain is built from TRBV25-1 and TRBJ2-2; 7 bases agree with TRBD1. This CDR3 has 15 amino acids. Germline V gene data show CDR1 as MGHDK and CDR2 as SYGVNS. The trim removed 5 bases at V and 8 bases at J, leaving 11 bases unmatched.

This clone occurred a few times. The V gene is TRBV6-4, the J gene TRBJ2-3, with D maybe TRBD2 (5 bases). The V end was cut by 4 bases, the J end by 2 bases, with 7 bases between. In germline, CDR1 is MRHNA, CDR2 SNTAGT. The CDR3 is 13 amino acids. For the CDR3, the DNA is TGTGCCAGCAGTGCGGGATCCACAGATACGCAGTATTTT. Its protein product is CASSAGSTDTQYF.

J is TRBJ1-1 and V is TRBV7-9; 10 bases map to TRBD1. The J segment lost 5 bases and the V segment lost 0 bases, leaving 3 bases of the junction unmatched. The germline gives CDR1 SEHNR, CDR2 FQNEAQ (reference sequence). The CDR3 is 15 amino acids. The CDR3 loop reads CASSLATGGATEAFF. In DNA form, the CDR3 reads TGTGCCAGCAGCTTAGCGACAGGGGGCGCGACTGAAGCTTTCTTT.

The chain has TRBV15 and TRBJ2-2; the D gene is possibly TRBD2 (6 bases). Germline lookup yields CDR1 LNHNV and CDR2 YYDKDF (reference sequence). Deletions cut 0 bases from V and 1 base from J, with 9 bases between. This CDR3 spans 16 amino acids. DNA for the CDR3: TGTGCCACCAGCAGAGATCTAGCGAAGAACACCGGGGAGCTGTTTTTT. This translates into CATSRDLAKNTGELFF.